These 17 T cell receptor beta chains came from one sample sequenced in a study of T cells in Graves' hyperthyroidism and ophthalmopathy. What was amplified from RNA transcripts were TCR beta CDR3 regions. In the first-round RT-PCR of the TCR CDR3, the HTBI primer set was used. MiXCR was run by TCRdb on the multiplex PCR reads, yielding one entry per CDR3 protein. The data hold around 200,000 distinct CDR3 sequences, with around 16% observed a single time. Source material: blood. Source of these receptors: a middle-aged man with Graves' hyperthyroidism.

The chain employs TRBV7-3 and TRBJ1-6, with 8 bases fitting TRBD1. The V and J ends lost 2 bases and 6 bases, in that order; junction bases with no gene match: 6. Looked up from germline, CDR1 is SGHTA and CDR2 is FQGTGA. This CDR3 comprises 16 residues. As DNA, the CDR3 is TGTGCCAGCAGCTTAGACGGGACAGGTCGTAATTCACCCCTCCACTTT. It codes for CASSLDGTGRNSPLHF.

The J gene is TRBJ2-5, the V gene TRBV5-4; TRBD1 or TRBD2 may be the D gene (7 bases each). Germline-derived CDR1 and CDR2 are SGHNT and YYREEE (reference sequence). The CDR3 loop spans 14 amino acids. Trimming stripped 3 bases from V and 2 bases from J, with 11 bases between. The CDR3 reads CASSWGGQQETQYF. The CDR3 DNA is TGTGCCAGCAGCTGGGGGGGACAGCAAGAGACCCAGTACTTC. The variable domain in full, with the rest retrieved from reference TRBV5-4 and TRBJ2-5, is ETGVTQSPTHLIKTRGQQVTLRCSSQSGHNTVSWYQQALGQGPQFIFQYYREEENGRGNFPPRFSGLQFPNYSSELNVNALELDDSALYLCASSWGGQQETQYFGPGTRLLVL.

This clonotype was seen at least ten times. The chain has TRBV4-2 and TRBJ2-3; 10 bases match TRBD2. J lost 3 bases, V lost 1 base, and 7 bases had no gene match. Germline values: CDR1 LGHNA, CDR2 YNFKEQ. This CDR3 is built from 17 residues. DNA for the CDR3: TGTGCCAGCAGCCAAGTCAGTGGGGGACTAGCGACAGATACGCAGTATTTT. Its protein is CASSQVSGGLATDTQYF.

The V call is TRBV24-1, the J call TRBJ2-3; TRBD2 agrees at 8 bases. CDR3 length equals 15 residues. Per the germline V gene, CDR1 is KGHDR and CDR2 is SFDVKD. The V and J ends lost 0 bases and 4 bases, in that order; junction bases with no gene match: 2. The CDR3, as DNA: TGTGCCACCAGTGATTTGGCGGGGGGTTCAGATACGCAGTATTTT. Amino acid sequence: CATSDLAGGSDTQYF.

The V call is TRBV3-1, the J call TRBJ2-3; 7 bases match TRBD1. The CDR3 has 15 residues. CDR1 is LGHDT and CDR2 is YNNKEL in the germline V gene (reference sequence). The J segment lost 1 base and the V segment lost 4 bases, leaving 5 bases of the junction unmatched. CDR3 amino acids: CASSLQGSGTDTQYF. In DNA, the CDR3 is TGTGCCAGCAGCCTACAGGGGTCGGGCACAGATACGCAGTATTTT.

The genes are TRBV18 and TRBJ1-6; D possibly corresponds to TRBD1 (6 bases). V was trimmed by 1 base and J by 5 bases, leaving 24 bases between them. Per germline, CDR1 KGHSH and CDR2 LQKENI. This CDR3 is built from 20 residues. The CDR3 reads CASSPREGGQRIPNNSPLHF. The CDR3 DNA is TGTGCCAGCTCACCACGGGAGGGGGGCCAACGAATTCCTAATAATTCACCCCTCCACTTT.

This clonotype was found many times. This sequence joins TRBV20-1 and TRBJ2-7; 8 bases map to TRBD1. The CDR3 has 12 amino acids. CDR1 DFQATT and CDR2 SNEGSKA come from the germline V gene (reference sequence). With 5 bases clipped from V and 4 bases from J, the junction kept 4 bases outside the gene matches. The CDR3 loop reads CSALTGAYEQYF. The CDR3 DNA reads as TGCAGTGCTTTGACAGGGGCTTACGAGCAGTACTTC.

J is TRBJ1-1 and V is TRBV5-6; the D gene is possibly TRBD1 (5 bases). Germline V gene lookup returns CDR1 SGHDT and CDR2 YYEEEE. The CDR3 is made up of 15 amino acids. Trimming shortened V by 1 base and J by 5 bases, and 15 bases separated the two germline ends. CDR3 region: CASSLRTTGGTEAFF. The CDR3 DNA reads TGTGCCAGCAGCTTGAGGACAACGGGGGGAACTGAAGCTTTCTTT. The whole variable domain, remainder taken from reference TRBV5-6 and TRBJ1-1, is DAGVTQSPTHLIKTRGQQVTLRCSPKSGHDTVSWYQQALGQGPQFIFQYYEEEERQRGNFPDRFSGHQFPNYSSELNVNALLLGDSALYLCASSLRTTGGTEAFFGQGTRLTVV.

The gene calls are TRBV20-1 and TRBJ2-5; D call uncertain. Germline V gene sequence: CDR1 DFQATT, CDR2 SNEGSKA (reference sequence). The ends were cut back, 0 bases at V and 8 bases at J, with 16 bases in the middle. CDR3 size: 14 residues. CDR3 sequence: CSARDPRAVVTQYF. The CDR3 DNA is TGCAGTGCTAGAGACCCCCGCGCAGTAGTAACCCAGTACTTC.

This clonotype was picked up many times. V usage is TRBV20-1 and J usage is TRBJ1-2; 8 positions agree with TRBD1. Losses at the gene ends were 1 base for V and 3 bases for J; bases not matched to a gene: 4. The CDR3 sequence is 14 residues long. The germline CDR1 and CDR2 sequences are DFQATT and SNEGSKA (reference sequence). CDR3 DNA: TGCAGTGCTAGAGGGCAGGGGGCTGACTATGGCTACACCTTC. This encodes CSARGQGADYGYTF.

This clonotype appeared many times. A read error may account for a junction end that differs from germline. V is TRBV7-7 and J is TRBJ1-4; D gene uncertain. The length of the CDR3 is 16 residues. Germline lookup yields CDR1 SSHAT and CDR2 FNYEAQ (reference sequence). CDR3 coding DNA: TGTGCTAGCAGCTCCGGGCCCCCATCGTTTGATGAAAAACTGTTTTTT. This gives the protein CASSSGPPSFDEKLFF. The whole variable domain, remainder taken from reference TRBV7-7 and TRBJ1-4, is GAGVSQSPRYKVTKRGQDVTLRCDPISSHATLYWYQQALGQGPEFLTYFNYEAQPDKSGLPSDRFSAERPEGSISTLTIQRTEQRDSAMYRCASSSGPPSFDEKLFFGSGTQLSVL.

There are many counts of this clonotype. The chain links TRBV28 to TRBJ1-1, with D unclear. Germline values: CDR1 MDHEN, CDR2 SYDVKM. The CDR3 has 15 residues. V was pared by 4 bases and J by 0 bases, with 12 bases between. The DNA for the CDR3 is TGTGCCAGCAGTTACGTGGTAGGGATGAACACTGAAGCTTTCTTT. It specifies CASSYVVGMNTEAFF.

The table lists this clonotype with a few counts. A much larger clone sits a single nucleotide away, making a read error possible. This chain joins TRBV2 and TRBJ2-7; 9 bases are shared with TRBD1. Germline lookup yields CDR1 SNHLY and CDR2 FYNNEI. The V segment lost 7 bases and the J segment 4 bases; nucleotides outside the gene matches: 8. The CDR3 loop spans 14 amino acids. The CDR3 loop reads CASNDGTGRYEQYF. The CDR3 region has the DNA TGTGCCAGCAATGACGGGACAGGGAGGTACGAGCAGTACTTC.

This clonotype showed up many times. The V call is TRBV11-2, the J call TRBJ2-1; D uncertain. CDR1 and CDR2 from the germline V gene are SGHAT and FQNNGV. V lost 5 bases to trimming and J lost 1 base, with 12 bases between them. The CDR3 spans 15 residues. The CDR3 loop reads CASSPRTTSYNEQFF. For the CDR3, the DNA is TGTGCCAGCAGCCCGAGAACTACTTCCTACAATGAGCAGTTCTTC.

The chain uses TRBV3-1 and TRBJ1-2; 10 nucleotides agree with TRBD1. Unmatched junction bases numbered 8, after V lost 5 bases and J lost 5 bases. The CDR3 length is 15 residues. Germline CDR1 LGHDT, CDR2 YNNKEL (reference sequence). This chain's CDR3 is CASSLRQGAFYGYTF. The CDR3 nucleotides read TGTGCCAGCAGCTTAAGACAGGGGGCGTTTTATGGCTACACCTTC. The full variable domain, rest sourced from reference TRBV3-1 and TRBJ1-2, is DTAVSQTPKYLVTQMGNDKSIKCEQNLGHDTMYWYKQDSKKFLKIMFSYNNKELIINETVPNRFSPKSPDKAHLNLHINSLELGDSAVYFCASSLRQGAFYGYTFGSGTRLTVV.

The chain couples TRBV19 to TRBJ1-4, with D perhaps TRBD1 (5 bases). The germline V and J ends were trimmed by 7 bases and 2 bases, with 17 bases remaining between them. In germline, CDR1 is LNHDA, CDR2 SQIVND (reference sequence). CDR3 length equals 16 residues. The CDR3 loop reads CASTSGTGDTNEKLFF. DNA of the CDR3: TGTGCCAGTACCTCCGGGACGGGAGACACTAATGAAAAACTGTTTTTT.

This clonotype was counted at least ten times. The chain recombines TRBV6-2 or TRBV6-3 with TRBJ1-6; D may be TRBD1 (5 bases). The CDR3 is made up of 18 amino acids. Between the trimmed V and J ends, which lost 0 bases and 5 bases, there was a span of 17 bases. Germline CDR1 and CDR2: MNHEY and SVGEGT. CDR3 sequence reads: CASSYSPFETAHNSPLHF. CDR3 DNA: TGTGCCAGCAGTTACTCACCTTTTGAGACAGCACATAATTCACCCCTCCACTTT.